This T cell receptor (beta chain) was found in a study of T cells after yellow fever vaccination. The germline CDR1 and CDR2 sequences are SGHTA and FQGTGA. The CDR3 spans 15 residues. The V end lost 3 bases, the J end lost 4 bases, and 16 bases lay between the germline ends. In TCRdb, the 5' RACE reads were re-called with MiXCR into one record per CDR3 protein. The sample holds some 350,000 distinct CDR3 sequences; roughly 12% are singletons and the top ten take 15% to 20%. The sample was PBMCs, taken on the day of the first yellow fever vaccination. V is TRBV7-3 and J is TRBJ2-7; D uncertain. The clonotype was recovered from a man aged 18 to 35 who received the YFV17D yellow fever vaccine. The CDR3 spells CASSFGTGFLYEQYF. The DNA for the CDR3 is TGTGCCAGCAGCTTTGGCACCGGGTTTTTATACGAGCAGTACTTC.